The entry that follows covers one T cell receptor (beta chain) sequence. The CDR3 covers 15 residues. V dropped 5 bases and J dropped 4; count of bases not matched to a gene: 6. In germline, CDR1 is SEHNR, CDR2 FQNEAQ (reference sequence). The data derive from a study of beta chain features in type 1 diabetes. The authors sorted CD4+ naive, central memory, regulatory and stem cell-like memory cells via CD45RO/CCR7/CD25/CD127/CD95/CD27. Reverse transcription of all isolated RNA meant that expressed TCRB transcripts were sequenced. Read counts averaged approximately 3.3 million for samples of naive, central memory and regulatory T cells. The protocol was immunoSEQ multiplex PCR, while the TCRdb copy is restricted to in-frame clones and leaves out a portion. Of 850,000 to 900,000 clones detected, 15% to 20% appear once; the ten largest clones hold 0.023%.

The source is a woman aged 18-29 years in good health. The rearrangement uses TRBV7-9 and TRBJ2-1; 9 bases align to TRBD2. Sequences were obtained from naive CD4+ T cells from blood. The CDR3 nucleotides are TGTGCCAGCAGCCCCAAGCGGGAGGCGTACAATGAGCAGTTCTTC. Translating it yields CASSPKREAYNEQFF.